The 21 T cell receptor beta chains below come from one sample, sequenced in a study of blood T cells in healthy people across ages. Using a J-beta primer mix together with a sample-barcoded 5' primer, a second PCR was run for roughly 6 to 11 cycles. TCRdb itself ran the 5' RACE reads through MiXCR, one entry per CDR3 protein. This table holds 1.5 million to 2 million distinct CDR3 sequences, under 30% found once. Sequenced material: blood. These receptors were collected from a young woman in good health.

This clonotype came up many times. This chain links TRBV12-1 with TRBJ2-1; the table calls TRBD2, which could not be checked here. TRBV12-1 is deemed a pseudogene. The CDR3 is 15 residues long. The CDR3 nucleotides read TGTGCCAGCAGCTCGACTAGCTTATCCTCTTGGGAGCAGTTCTTC. Translation: CASSSTSLSSWEQFF.

The chain joins TRBV24-1 to TRBJ2-3; D might be TRBD2 (6 bases). The CDR3 has 17 residues. The V end lost 2 bases, the J end lost 0 bases, and 14 bases lay between the germline ends. Germline V gene lookup returns CDR1 KGHDR and CDR2 SFDVKD. CDR3 loop: CATSDSIRRASTDTQYF. The CDR3 coding sequence is TGTGCCACCAGTGATTCAATTAGGAGGGCTAGCACAGATACGCAGTATTTT.

The chain employs TRBV5-1 and TRBJ2-7, with D uncertain. The CDR3 spans 14 residues. V dropped 3 bases and J dropped 2 bases, with 12 bases sitting between them. Looked up from germline, CDR1 is SGHRS and CDR2 is YFSETQ. The CDR3 DNA reads TGCGCCAGCAGCTCGGCGGCAGAAGCCTACGAGCAGTACTTC. Translated, it gives CASSSAAEAYEQYF.

This sequence joins TRBV7-2 and TRBJ1-1; D is possibly TRBD1 (5 bases). The CDR3 spans 15 residues. V was shortened by 0 bases and J by 8 bases, with 16 bases between the two germline ends. Germline CDR1 and CDR2: SGHTA and FQGNSA. The CDR3: CASSLASGGGPEAFF. For the CDR3, the DNA is TGTGCCAGCAGCTTAGCGTCCGGGGGAGGACCCGAAGCTTTCTTT.

The chain joins TRBV2 to TRBJ2-1; 8 bases agree with TRBD2. The CDR3 runs 14 residues. The V and J ends lost 7 bases and 5 bases, in that order; junction bases with no gene match: 7. CDR1 and CDR2 (germline): SNHLY, FYNNEI. The CDR3 nucleotides are TGTGCCAGCAATGTAGCGGGATTTAACAATGAGCAGTTCTTC. Residues: CASNVAGFNNEQFF.

This clonotype was recorded many times. V gene TRBV6-6 combines with J gene TRBJ2-7; D gene unclear. Germline V CDR1 and CDR2: MNHNY, SVGAGI (reference sequence). The CDR3 has 13 residues. Trimming pared 0 bases from V and 6 bases from J, leaving 9 bases between. Here the CDR3 DNA reads TGTGCCAGCAGTTACTCATCAATGGGCGAGCAGTACTTC. It translates to CASSYSSMGEQYF.

Details on this clonotype: An end of the junction differs from the germline gene, which may be a read error. The V and J genes are TRBV7-9 and TRBJ1-2; D is uncertain. This CDR3 comprises 14 residues. Germline lookup yields CDR1 SEHNR and CDR2 FQNEAQ (reference sequence). CDR3 sequence: CASSLEVPAGGCTF. In DNA, the CDR3 is TGTGCCAGCAGCCTAGAGGTCCCTGCCGGAGGCTGCACCTTC.

The chain is built from TRBV20-1 and TRBJ1-2, with D possibly being TRBD1 (6 bases). V dropped 1 base and J dropped 7 bases, with 22 bases sitting between them. Germline lookup yields CDR1 DFQATT and CDR2 SNEGSKA (reference sequence). CDR3 length: 16 amino acids. CDR3 loop: CSARAVRGRGEIGYTF. The DNA of the CDR3 is TGCAGTGCTAGAGCCGTCAGGGGTCGGGGAGAAATTGGCTACACCTTC.

This chain links TRBV5-6 with TRBJ2-3; weak D call: TRBD2 (5 bases). V lost 5 bases and J lost 5, with 12 bases in between. Germline CDR1 reads SGHDT; CDR2 reads YYEEEE. The CDR3 runs 13 residues. The DNA for the CDR3 is TGTGCCAGCAGTTTTCAGAGGGAAGATACGCAGTATTTT. It codes for CASSFQREDTQYF.

There are a few counts of this clonotype. The rearrangement joins TRBV7-7 to TRBJ2-1; D gene unclear. The CDR3 contains 13 residues. V was pared by 1 base and J by 7 bases, with 8 bases between. CDR1 SSHAT and CDR2 FNYEAQ come from the germline V gene (reference sequence). The CDR3 is CASSLGPKNEQFF. CDR3 sequence (DNA): TGTGCCAGCAGCTTAGGCCCAAAAAATGAGCAGTTCTTC.

A few counts support this clonotype. The germline gene is not matched at one end of the junction; a read error may be the cause. The V call is TRBV29-1, the J call TRBJ2-1; 11 nucleotides line up with TRBD2. This CDR3 spans 15 amino acids. Germline lookup yields CDR1 SQVTM and CDR2 ANQGSEA. As DNA, the CDR3 is TGCAGCGTGGAAGGACTAGCGGGTTTCTACAATGAGCAGTTCTTC. As protein: CSVEGLAGFYNEQFF.

This clonotype was detected many times. V gene TRBV7-9 combines with J gene TRBJ2-7; no reliable D call. Germline CDR1 is SEHNR and CDR2 is FQNEAQ (reference sequence). The CDR3 runs 13 residues. With 5 bases removed from V and 3 bases from J, the gap between germline ends came to 11 bases. The CDR3, as DNA: TGTGCCAGCAGCGTCCTCCCTATCTACGAGCAGTACTTC. It translates to CASSVLPIYEQYF.

This clonotype showed up many times. The rearrangement joins TRBV29-1 to TRBJ2-3, with D possibly TRBD1 on 6 matching bases. The V and J ends lost 0 bases and 2 bases respectively, with 15 bases between them. Germline V CDR1 and CDR2: SQVTM, ANQGSEA. This CDR3 is built from 16 residues. CDR3 sequence (DNA): TGCAGCGTTGAAGATCAGCCCGGACAGTCCACAGATACGCAGTATTTT. Amino acid sequence: CSVEDQPGQSTDTQYF.

Notes on this clonotype: An end of the junction does not agree with germline; a read error may underlie this. The V and J genes are TRBV28 and TRBJ2-7; D is unclear. The CDR3 covers 14 residues. Germline CDR1 is MDHEN and CDR2 is SYDVKM. CDR3 coding DNA: TGTGACAGCAGTCCTCCTCCACGAAACTACGAGCAGTACTTC. Amino acids: CDSSPPPRNYEQYF.

V usage is TRBV7-2 and J usage is TRBJ2-3; D remains ambiguous. Trimming left V 5 bases short and J 2 bases short, with 17 bases between. CDR1 and CDR2 (germline): SGHTA, FQGNSA. This CDR3 comprises 16 residues. CDR3 coding DNA: TGTGCCAGCAGCCCCCAGTTGCGGAGCCTCACAGATACGCAGTATTTT. Translating it yields CASSPQLRSLTDTQYF.

This clonotype was found many times. The V and J genes are TRBV4-3 and TRBJ2-7, with 11 positions matching TRBD2. The CDR3 extends over 15 amino acids. Per germline, CDR1 LGHNA and CDR2 YSLEER. V shed 8 bases and J 4 bases; nucleotides not matched to a gene: 10. The CDR3 sequence is CASASVAGGGYEQYF. CDR3 sequence (DNA): TGCGCCAGCGCCTCCGTAGCGGGAGGGGGGTACGAGCAGTACTTC.

This clonotype was picked up a small number of times. The gene calls are TRBV15 and TRBJ2-3, with TRBD1 identical over 8 bases. J gave up 6 bases and V 0 bases, and 5 bases lay outside the gene matches. Germline V gene data show CDR1 as LNHNV and CDR2 as YYDKDF (reference sequence). The length of the CDR3 is 15 residues. The CDR3 DNA is TGTGCCACCAGCAGAGATCCCACAGGGGGTGATACGCAGTATTTT. Amino acid sequence: CATSRDPTGGDTQYF.

This chain uses TRBV27 with TRBJ1-1, with D possibly being TRBD1 (5 bases). Germline loops: CDR1 MNHEY, CDR2 SMNVEV (reference sequence). The CDR3 spans 14 residues. V lost 7 bases and J lost 4, with 16 bases in between. The CDR3 region has the DNA TGTGCCAGCATCCTCTCCCTCGGGGGCACTGAAGCTTTCTTT. Protein sequence: CASILSLGGTEAFF.

The chain uses TRBV3-1 and TRBJ2-7; D is ambiguous. The V and J ends lost 8 bases and 0 bases respectively, with 14 bases between them. The CDR3 is 14 residues long. Looked up from germline, CDR1 is LGHDT and CDR2 is YNNKEL (reference sequence). The CDR3 nucleotides are TGTGCCAGCGGTAAAGACTGGAGCTCCTACGAGCAGTACTTC. Protein product: CASGKDWSSYEQYF.

This clonotype showed up many times. The V and J genes are TRBV7-2 and TRBJ2-1; D is possibly TRBD1 or TRBD2 (5 bases each). The CDR3 is 16 residues long. Between the trimmed V and J ends, which lost 2 bases and 0 bases, there was a span of 11 bases. Germline-derived CDR1 and CDR2 are SGHTA and FQGNSA. The CDR3 reads CASSLNGASSYNEQFF. CDR3 bases: TGTGCCAGCAGCTTAAACGGGGCGAGCTCCTACAATGAGCAGTTCTTC.

In this sample, this clonotype turned up a few times. An end of the junction does not agree with germline; a read error may underlie this. The J gene is TRBJ2-1, the V gene TRBV5-6, with D tentatively TRBD2 (6 bases). The CDR3 consists of 12 residues. Germline V gene sequence: CDR1 SGHDT, CDR2 YYEEEE. CDR3 loop: CSSSPGVGEQFF. The DNA for the CDR3 is TGTTCCAGCAGCCCGGGGGTTGGTGAGCAGTTCTTC. Filled out from reference TRBV5-6 and TRBJ2-1, the complete variable domain reads DAGVTQSPTHLIKTRGQQVTLRCSPKSGHDTVSWYQQALGQGPQFIFQYYEEEERQRGNFPDRFSGHQFPNYSSELNVNALLLGDSALYLCSSSPGVGEQFFGPGTRLTVL.